These 12 T cell receptor beta chains were sequenced from one sample in a study of T cell responses to AZD1222 COVID-19 vaccine. Method: immunoSEQ multiplex PCR; TCRdb's copy keeps in-frame clones and lacks some. The data contain 100,000 to 140,000 clones, 70% to 90% of them singletons. The sample consisted of peripheral blood, taken 28 days after the second AZD1222 dose. These receptors originate from an adult who received the AZD1222 COVID-19 vaccine.

The V and J genes are TRBV5-4 and TRBJ1-2; a possible D gene is TRBD1 (6 bases). The CDR3 is made up of 13 amino acids. Germline assignment: CDR1 SGHNT and CDR2 YYREEE (reference sequence). Trimming took off 4 bases at V and 8 bases at J, with 15 bases between the two ends. In DNA, the CDR3 is TGTGCCAGCAGCCCCGACAGGTCCGAGGGCTACACCTTC. It encodes CASSPDRSEGYTF.

The genes are TRBV29-1 and TRBJ1-1; a weak D match, TRBD1 (6 bases). Germline V lookup: CDR1 SQVTM, CDR2 ANQGSEA. V was trimmed by 7 bases and J by 4 bases, leaving 16 bases between them. This CDR3 comprises 13 residues. In DNA form, the CDR3 reads TGCAGCGCTTGGGGGCAGGTGGGCACTGAAGCTTTCTTT. Its protein product is CSAWGQVGTEAFF.

This clone has just a few counts. V usage is TRBV29-1 and J usage is TRBJ1-2, with D hard to call. The CDR3 loop spans 11 amino acids. V was cut by 5 bases and J by 6 bases, with 10 bases left in between. Germline lookup yields CDR1 SQVTM and CDR2 ANQGSEA. The CDR3 sequence is CSVNPGNGYTF. CDR3 nucleotides: TGCAGCGTTAACCCGGGTAATGGCTACACCTTC.

The chain employs TRBV18 and TRBJ1-2, with TRBD1 matching 7 bases. The CDR3 sequence is 15 residues long. CDR1 and CDR2 (germline): KGHSH, LQKENI. V gave up 3 bases and J gave up 0 bases; unmatched junction bases: 4. The CDR3 loop reads CASSPQDRPNYGYTF. The CDR3 DNA reads TGTGCCAGCTCACCGCAGGACAGGCCTAACTATGGCTACACCTTC. The complete variable domain, with remaining parts taken from reference TRBV18 and TRBJ1-2, reads NAGVMQNPRHLVRRRGQEARLRCSPMKGHSHVYWYRQLPEEGLKFMVYLQKENIIDESGMPKERFSAEFPKEGPSILRIQQVVRGDSAAYFCASSPQDRPNYGYTFGSGTRLTVV.

The CDR3 loop reads CATSKGGKAGIETQYF. The CDR3 DNA reads TGTGCAACTTCTAAAGGGGGTAAGGCCGGGATAGAGACCCAGTACTTC. The V call is TRBV9, the J call TRBJ2-5; D possibly corresponds to TRBD1 (6 bases). CDR1 is SGDLS, CDR2 YYNGEE, per germline. The CDR3 spans 16 residues.

The chain is built from TRBV11-2 and TRBJ2-7; D remains unclear. The CDR3 extends over 12 amino acids. The V end was cut by 1 base, the J end by 4 bases, with 5 bases between. CDR1 and CDR2 from the germline V gene are SGHAT and FQNNGV. The CDR3 nucleotides read TGTGCCAGCAGCTTAGTTAAGTACGAGCAGTACTTC. Protein: CASSLVKYEQYF.

The chain recombines TRBV10-1 with TRBJ2-7, with D possibly being TRBD1 (6 bases). This CDR3 spans 13 amino acids. Germline CDR1 and CDR2: WNHNN and SYGVQD (reference sequence). Between the trimmed V and J ends, which lost 3 bases and 3 bases, there was a span of 9 bases. The CDR3 DNA follows: TGCGCCAGCAGTGAACAACAGGGCTACGAGCAGTACTTC. Protein product: CASSEQQGYEQYF.

The chain links TRBV5-8 to TRBJ2-3, with TRBD1 matching 11 bases. Trimming took 4 bases from V and 2 from J; bases not matched to a gene: 6. This CDR3 is 16 amino acids long. CDR1 SGHTS and CDR2 YDEGEE come from the germline V gene. The DNA of the CDR3 is TGTGCCAGCAGCCGGGGCGGACAGGGGGCCACAGATACGCAGTATTTT. This codes for CASSRGGQGATDTQYF.

This clone was observed once. The CDR3: CATSRGTTAYEQYF. CDR3 coding DNA: TGTGCCACCAGCAGAGGGACAACCGCTTACGAGCAGTACTTC. This chain joins TRBV15 and TRBJ2-7, with D possibly matching TRBD1 (5 bases). The CDR3 runs 14 residues. In germline, CDR1 is LNHNV, CDR2 YYDKDF (reference sequence). Trimming took off 1 base at V and 4 bases at J, with 11 bases between the two ends.

The chain is built from TRBV7-9 and TRBJ2-3, with 8 bases lining up with TRBD2. V shed 5 bases and J 6 bases; nucleotides not matched to a gene: 10. CDR1 is SEHNR and CDR2 is FQNEAQ in the germline V gene (reference sequence). This CDR3 spans 15 amino acids. CDR3 amino acids: CASSRLAGGRDTQYF. The CDR3 nucleotides are TGTGCCAGCAGCCGACTCGCGGGGGGAAGGGATACGCAGTATTTT.

This chain links TRBV3-1 (or the pseudogene TRBV3-2) with TRBJ1-1, with D uncertain. The CDR3 spans 12 residues. CDR1 and CDR2 (germline): LGHDT, YNNKEL (reference sequence). V was shortened by 4 bases and J by 3 bases, with 6 bases between the two germline ends. This CDR3 is CASSLRDTEAFF. The CDR3 nucleotides read TGTGCCAGCAGCCTGAGGGACACTGAAGCTTTCTTT.

The chain recombines TRBV29-1 with TRBJ1-1; D possibly corresponds to TRBD1 (5 bases). Trimming stripped 4 bases from V and 0 bases from J, with 6 bases between. The CDR3 has 12 amino acids. The germline CDR1 and CDR2 sequences are SQVTM and ANQGSEA. The CDR3 DNA sequence: TGCAGCGTTGGGGGGTTGAACACTGAAGCTTTCTTT. Protein: CSVGGLNTEAFF. Based on the CDR3 plus reference TRBV29-1 and TRBJ1-1, the full variable domain is SAVISQKPSRDICQRGTSLTIQCQVDSQVTMMFWYRQQPGQSLTLIATANQGSEATYESGFVIDKFPISRPNLTFSTLTVSNMSPEDSSIYLCSVGGLNTEAFFGQGTRLTVV.